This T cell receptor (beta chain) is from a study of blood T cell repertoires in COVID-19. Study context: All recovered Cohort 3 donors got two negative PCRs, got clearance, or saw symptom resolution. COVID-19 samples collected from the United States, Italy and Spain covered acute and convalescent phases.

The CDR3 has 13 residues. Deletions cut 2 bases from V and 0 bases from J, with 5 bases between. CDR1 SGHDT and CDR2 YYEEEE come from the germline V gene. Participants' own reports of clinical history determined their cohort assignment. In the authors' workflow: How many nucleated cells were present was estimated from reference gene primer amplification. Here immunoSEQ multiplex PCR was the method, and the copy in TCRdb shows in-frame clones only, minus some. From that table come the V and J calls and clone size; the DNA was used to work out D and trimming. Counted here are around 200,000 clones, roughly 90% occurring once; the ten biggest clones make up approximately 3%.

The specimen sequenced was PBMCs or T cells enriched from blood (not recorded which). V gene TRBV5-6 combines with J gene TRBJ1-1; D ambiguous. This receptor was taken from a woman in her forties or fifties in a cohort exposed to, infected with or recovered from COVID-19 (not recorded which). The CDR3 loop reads CASSLTMNTEAFF. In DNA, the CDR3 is TGTGCCAGCAGCTTAACAATGAACACTGAAGCTTTCTTT. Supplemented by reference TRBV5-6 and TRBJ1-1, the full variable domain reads DAGVTQSPTHLIKTRGQQVTLRCSPKSGHDTVSWYQQALGQGPQFIFQYYEEEERQRGNFPDRFSGHQFPNYSSELNVNALLLGDSALYLCASSLTMNTEAFFGQGTRLTVV.